The 25 T cell receptor beta chains below were found in one sample sequenced in a study of T cells after yellow fever vaccination. TCRdb re-called the 5' RACE reads with MiXCR, one entry per CDR3 protein. Counted here are about 310,000 distinct CDR3 sequences, around 3.6% occurring once; the ten biggest clones make up about 20%. This sample comprised PBMCs, obtained on the day of the yellow fever booster vaccination. All receptors derive from a man between 18 and 35 years old who received the YFV17D yellow fever vaccine.

This clonotype occurred many times. J is TRBJ2-7 and V is TRBV5-1; tentative D call: TRBD1 (5 bases). The CDR3 sequence is 14 residues long. CDR1 and CDR2 from the germline V gene are SGHRS and YFSETQ. V shed 0 bases and J shed 3 bases, with 10 bases lying between them. The CDR3 spells CASSLGQIDYEQYF. The CDR3 nucleotides read TGCGCCAGCAGCTTGGGACAGATAGACTACGAGCAGTACTTC.

This clonotype was recorded a few times. This chain joins TRBV27 and TRBJ2-5; D possibly uses TRBD1 or TRBD2 (5 bases each). The CDR3 is 16 amino acids. CDR1 is MNHEY and CDR2 is SMNVEV in the germline V gene (reference sequence). Trimming took 5 bases from V and 2 from J, leaving 18 bases between them. The CDR3 is CASSPGAERDQETQYF. The CDR3 DNA is TGTGCCAGCAGTCCCGGGGCCGAGAGGGATCAAGAGACCCAGTACTTC.

This clonotype occurred many times. V usage is TRBV5-1 and J usage is TRBJ2-3; perhaps D is TRBD1 or TRBD2 (6 bases each). Germline V gives CDR1 SGHRS, CDR2 YFSETQ. V lost 0 bases to trimming and J lost 2 bases, with 13 bases between them. CDR3 length equals 16 residues. The CDR3: CASSLAGARNTDTQYF. DNA of the CDR3: TGCGCCAGCAGCTTGGCGGGGGCGCGAAACACAGATACGCAGTATTTT. Full variable domain (rest looked up from reference TRBV5-1 and TRBJ2-3): KAGVTQTPRYLIKTRGQQVTLSCSPISGHRSVSWYQQTPGQGLQFLFEYFSETQRNKGNFPGRFSGRQFSNSRSEMNVSTLELGDSALYLCASSLAGARNTDTQYFGPGTRLTVL.

There are many counts of this clonotype. The V and J genes are TRBV28 and TRBJ1-1, with no clear D. Trimming shortened V by 5 bases and J by 0 bases, and 10 bases separated the two germline ends. The CDR3 length is 14 residues. CDR1 is MDHEN and CDR2 is SYDVKM in the germline V gene. The CDR3 is CASSDLSLNTEAFF. As DNA, the CDR3 is TGTGCCAGCAGTGATTTAAGCCTGAACACTGAAGCTTTCTTT. The full variable domain, in which reference TRBV28 and TRBJ1-1 provide the parts outside the CDR3, is DVKVTQSSRYLVKRTGEKVFLECVQDMDHENMFWYRQDPGLGLRLIYFSYDVKMKEKGDIPEGYSVSREKKERFSLILESASTNQTSMYLCASSDLSLNTEAFFGQGTRLTVV.

This clonotype was counted at least ten times. This chain connects TRBV29-1 to TRBJ2-2; 10 nucleotides agree with TRBD2. CDR1 is SQVTM, CDR2 ANQGSEA, per germline. With 7 bases clipped from V and 6 bases from J, the junction kept 5 bases outside the gene matches. This CDR3 contains 13 residues. CDR3 loop: CSGGLARAGELFF. The CDR3 DNA reads as TGCAGCGGGGGACTAGCGAGGGCCGGGGAGCTGTTTTTT.

This clonotype was seen repeatedly, ten times or more. The chain recombines TRBV5-5 with TRBJ1-1; D not resolved. The CDR3 is 12 amino acids. Trimming left V 3 bases short and J 1 base short, with 4 bases between. Germline V CDR1 and CDR2: SGHKS, YYEKEE (reference sequence). This CDR3 is CASSSGNTEAFF. DNA for the CDR3: TGTGCCAGCAGCTCAGGGAACACTGAAGCTTTCTTT.

A few counts support this clonotype. The chain links TRBV6-6 to TRBJ1-5; D uncertain. Trimming took 2 bases from V and 5 from J, leaving 10 bases between them. This CDR3 has 14 residues. The germline gives CDR1 MNHNY, CDR2 SVGAGI (reference sequence). The CDR3 protein is CASSYPQGYQPQHF. Here the CDR3 DNA reads TGTGCCAGCAGTTACCCACAAGGATATCAGCCCCAGCATTTT.

The chain recombines TRBV5-1 with TRBJ2-3; D is unresolved. The CDR3 length is 15 residues. Trimming removed 0 bases from V and 4 bases from J, with 12 bases in between. CDR1 SGHRS and CDR2 YFSETQ come from the germline V gene. The CDR3: CASSLGDSLPDTQYF. The CDR3 coding sequence is TGCGCCAGCAGCTTGGGAGACTCCCTCCCAGATACGCAGTATTTT.

V gene TRBV5-1 combines with J gene TRBJ1-6, with D maybe TRBD1 (6 bases). V was pared by 4 bases and J by 9 bases, with 20 bases between. The CDR3 is made up of 16 amino acids. Per the germline V gene, CDR1 is SGHRS and CDR2 is YFSETQ. CDR3 amino acids: CASSALTTGSGSPLHF. The CDR3, as DNA: TGCGCCAGCAGCGCCCTTACAACAGGGTCTGGTTCACCCCTCCACTTT.

Ten or more counts support this clonotype. The V and J genes are TRBV29-1 and TRBJ2-3, with a possible D match to TRBD1 (6 bases). V was trimmed by 6 bases and J by 3 bases, leaving 13 bases between them. CDR1 is SQVTM, CDR2 ANQGSEA, per germline. CDR3 size: 13 residues. The DNA of the CDR3 is TGCAGCGTCGTCGTAGGGGGTACAGATACGCAGTATTTT. Its protein product is CSVVVGGTDTQYF.

This clonotype was seen a few times. The rearrangement uses TRBV19 and TRBJ1-3, with TRBD1 matching 7 bases. After removal of 9 bases from V and 4 bases from J, the junction contained 3 bases not matched to a gene. The CDR3 has 12 amino acids. CDR1 LNHDA and CDR2 SQIVND come from the germline V gene (reference sequence). The CDR3: CASGTAGNTIYF. Here the CDR3 DNA reads TGTGCCAGCGGGACAGCCGGAAACACCATATATTTT.

This clonotype came up many times. The chain joins TRBV20-1 to TRBJ1-2, with 8 positions matching TRBD1. The CDR3 contains 12 residues. The germline CDR1 and CDR2 sequences are DFQATT and SNEGSKA (reference sequence). After removal of 5 bases from V and 4 bases from J, the junction contained 3 bases not matched to a gene. The CDR3 DNA is TGCAGTGCTGCCGGGACAGGCTATGGCTACACCTTC. Encoded protein: CSAAGTGYGYTF.

This clonotype was seen many times. The chain combines TRBV12-3 or TRBV12-4 with TRBJ2-6; no firm D call. Trimming removed 6 bases at V and 0 bases at J, with 6 bases between. This CDR3 has 14 residues. CDR3: CASSFGSGANVLTF. CDR3 bases: TGTGCCAGCAGCTTTGGCTCTGGGGCCAACGTCCTGACTTTC.

This clonotype was detected ten times or more. This sequence joins TRBV5-5 and TRBJ1-6, with 7 nucleotides matching TRBD1. Per germline, CDR1 SGHKS and CDR2 YYEKEE (reference sequence). The length of the CDR3 is 19 residues. V lost 0 bases to trimming and J lost 1 base; unmatched junction nucleotides: 10. For the CDR3, the DNA is TGTGCCAGCAGCTTGGGGCCCGACAGGGCGGTTTCCTATAATTCACCCCTCCACTTT. It yields the protein CASSLGPDRAVSYNSPLHF.

This clonotype appeared many times. The V gene is TRBV29-1, the J gene TRBJ2-1; D possibly corresponds to TRBD2 (7 bases). Trimming left V 6 bases short and J 0 bases short, with 15 bases between. Germline V gene data show CDR1 as SQVTM and CDR2 as ANQGSEA. The CDR3 covers 15 residues. The CDR3 sequence: CSVTGGLSSYNEQFF. The CDR3 DNA reads as TGCAGCGTGACGGGGGGCCTCAGCTCCTACAATGAGCAGTTCTTC.

This clonotype came up many times. The chain is built from TRBV18 and TRBJ1-5; 8 bases are a match to TRBD1. Trimming at V came to 3 bases and at J to 6 bases, leaving 4 bases not matched to a gene. The CDR3 loop spans 14 amino acids. Per germline, CDR1 KGHSH and CDR2 LQKENI. The CDR3 nucleotides read TGTGCCAGCTCACCCGGACAGGGTCTTCAGCCCCAGCATTTT. This codes for CASSPGQGLQPQHF.

Ten or more counts support this clonotype. The chain employs TRBV6-6 and TRBJ2-3, with 10 bases that match TRBD2. Germline CDR1 reads MNHNY; CDR2 reads SVGAGI (reference sequence). This CDR3 has 15 amino acids. V lost 5 bases and J lost 5; bases outside the gene matches: 7. The DNA for the CDR3 is TGTGCCAGCAGTCAAGCGGGGGGGCCGCAAGATACGCAGTATTTT. It yields the protein CASSQAGGPQDTQYF.

This clonotype was detected only a few times. This rearrangement joins TRBV29-1 to TRBJ2-7; TRBD1 agrees at 7 bases. The germline CDR1 and CDR2 sequences are SQVTM and ANQGSEA. The ends lost 1 base at V and 6 bases at J; junction bases unmatched: 3. CDR3 length equals 12 residues. The DNA of the CDR3 is TGCAGCGTTGAAGGGGCAGGGGGCGAGCAGTACGTC. It encodes CSVEGAGGEQYV.

The chain carries TRBV19 and TRBJ1-5; D gene uncertain. Trimming stripped 3 bases from V and 6 bases from J, with 12 bases between. The CDR3 runs to 14 residues. Germline-derived CDR1 and CDR2 are LNHDA and SQIVND (reference sequence). The CDR3 loop is CASSISGQGQPQHF. The CDR3 nucleotides read TGTGCCAGTAGTATCTCTGGGCAAGGTCAGCCCCAGCATTTT.

This chain links TRBV10-2 with TRBJ2-3; D gene ambiguous. V lost 0 bases and J lost 14, with 15 bases in between. Germline V gene lookup returns CDR1 WSHSY and CDR2 SAAADI. CDR3 length equals 13 residues. The CDR3 sequence: CASSESGSPASYF. CDR3 nucleotides: TGCGCCAGCAGTGAGTCGGGTAGTCCCGCTTCGTATTTT.

The table lists this clonotype with a few counts. The chain joins TRBV10-3 to TRBJ2-7; weak D call: TRBD1 (5 bases). V dropped 10 bases and J dropped 2 bases, with 15 bases sitting between them. Germline CDR1 and CDR2: ENHRY and SYGVKD. This CDR3 is 13 amino acids long. The chain's CDR3 is CATRDRVTYEQYF. The CDR3 nucleotides read TGTGCCACCCGAGACAGAGTCACCTACGAGCAGTACTTC.

This clonotype showed up many times. The chain recombines TRBV14 with TRBJ2-1, with TRBD1 as a possible D gene (5 bases). The CDR3 has 16 residues. The germline gives CDR1 SGHDN, CDR2 FVKESK. V was cut by 1 base and J by 2 bases, with 12 bases left in between. CDR3 bases: TGTGCCAGCAGCCAAGTTCTAACAGGTCCCTACAATGAGCAGTTCTTC. This encodes CASSQVLTGPYNEQFF. Together with reference TRBV14 and TRBJ2-1, the CDR3 gives the full variable domain: EAGVTQFPSHSVIEKGQTVTLRCDPISGHDNLYWYRRVMGKEIKFLLHFVKESKQDESGMPNNRFLAERTGGTYSTLKVQPAELEDSGVYFCASSQVLTGPYNEQFFGPGTRLTVL.

This clonotype turned up a few times. The V call is TRBV19, the J call TRBJ1-2; D is ambiguous. Per the germline V gene, CDR1 is LNHDA and CDR2 is SQIVND (reference sequence). Trimming cost V 3 bases and J 4 bases, with 9 bases left between them. This CDR3 contains 13 residues. CDR3 region: CASSINSAYGYTF. DNA of the CDR3: TGTGCCAGTAGTATTAATTCGGCCTATGGCTACACCTTC.

This clonotype appeared many times. This chain uses TRBV20-1 with TRBJ2-1; D not resolved. CDR1 is DFQATT and CDR2 is SNEGSKA in the germline V gene (reference sequence). The CDR3 loop spans 12 amino acids. Trimming stripped 5 bases from V and 4 bases from J, with 9 bases between. The CDR3 nucleotides are TGCAGTGCTGGGCGTCAGTACAATGAGCAGTTCTTC. The encoded protein is CSAGRQYNEQFF.

This clonotype has a count of ten or more. This chain links TRBV7-2 with TRBJ1-1; TRBD1 agrees at 8 bases. The CDR3 totals 14 residues. The germline CDR1 and CDR2 sequences are SGHTA and FQGNSA. V trimming: 5 bases; J trimming: 5 bases; junction bases outside the gene matches: 7. The CDR3, as DNA: TGTGCCAGCAGCCCGGGGACAGGTTGGACTGAAGCTTTCTTT. It translates to CASSPGTGWTEAFF.